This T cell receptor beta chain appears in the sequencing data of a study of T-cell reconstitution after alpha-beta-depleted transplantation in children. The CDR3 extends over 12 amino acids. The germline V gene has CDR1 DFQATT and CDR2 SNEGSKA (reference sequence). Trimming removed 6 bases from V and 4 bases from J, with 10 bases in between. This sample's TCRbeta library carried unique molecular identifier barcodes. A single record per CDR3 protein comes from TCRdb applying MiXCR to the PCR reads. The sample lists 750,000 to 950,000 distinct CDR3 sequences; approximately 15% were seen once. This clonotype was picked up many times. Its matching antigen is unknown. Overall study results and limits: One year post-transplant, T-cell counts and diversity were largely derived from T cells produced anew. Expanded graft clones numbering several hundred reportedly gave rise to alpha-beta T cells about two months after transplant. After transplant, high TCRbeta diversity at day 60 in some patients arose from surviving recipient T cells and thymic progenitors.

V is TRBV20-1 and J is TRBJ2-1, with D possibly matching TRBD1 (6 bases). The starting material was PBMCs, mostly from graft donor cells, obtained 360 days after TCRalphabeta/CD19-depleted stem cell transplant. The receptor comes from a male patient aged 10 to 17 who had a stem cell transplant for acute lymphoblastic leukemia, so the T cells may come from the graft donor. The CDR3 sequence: CSADRPYNEQFF. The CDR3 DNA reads TGCAGTGCCGACAGGCCTTACAATGAGCAGTTCTTC.